This entry is about one T cell receptor beta chain. The antigen this receptor binds is unknown. Base qualities are not provided; no much larger clone lies one nucleotide away. This record belongs to a study of cytotoxic CD8 clonotypes in ibrutinib-treated CLL (dated by TCRdb to the early 2020s). In the study overall: The cohort included around 16 treatment-naive and about a dozen relapsed/refractory patients; some 18 were IGHV unmutated. Of the 90 or so participants in the trial, about 25 had longitudinal samples available. Response samples were obtained after a median of around 11 months of treatment, with a range of roughly 6 to 36 months. On average, each sample yielded 255,043 productive templates and 94,082 productive rearrangements. Cryopreserved peripheral blood mononuclear cells were collected at three points: before therapy, at response, and at either sustained remission or disease progression. Partial responses were observed in about 24 patients and complete responses in 2; after a median follow-up of roughly 72 months, remission was maintained in approximately 14 patients and progression was observed in about twelve. Broader findings and caveats from the paper: Clonality rose at ibrutinib response, remained stable during sustained remission, and dropped back toward baseline at progression. Sampling times were not matched between patients in sustained remission and patients whose disease was progressing, and lymph node repertoires were not examined. Baseline clonality exceeded that of age-matched healthy donors and correlated strongly with circulating CD8+ T-cell counts. Public clonotypes were rare and either contracted or stayed stable during treatment, and the rise in clonality at ibrutinib response reflected the expansion of private clonotypes.

On a MiSeq, deep resolution sequencing aimed for a depth between 1 in 1 million and 1 in 200,000 T cells, with each clonotype covered about 9.9x on average. The immunoSEQ hsTCRB Kit was used to generate the TCR beta libraries. In the authors' own workflow: The data were analyzed with ImmunoSEQ Analyzer and ImmunoSEQ Data Assistant, and V, D and J gene assignments followed IMGT definitions. Clonality, which ranges from 0 to 1, was calculated as one minus the normalized Shannon entropy of productive rearrangement frequencies. Public clonotype analysis was restricted to overrepresented clonotypes comprising at least 0.05% of each patient's repertoire. More than ten age-matched healthy donor repertoires from immuneACCESS were used as controls for clonality. Sourced from immuneACCESS, this table was stored by TCRdb with only in-frame sequences that have V and J called. A share of the clones is absent; for the studies checked, an unresolved V gene accounts for under half, and the remainder has no known explanation. V, J and clone size reflect that table, while D and trimming were determined from the DNA. In this sample the table shows more than 8,500 clones, approximately 57% of which occur a single time. The biggest ten clones account for about 20% of the sample.

For TCR beta library preparation, approximately 1.9 micrograms of genomic DNA was extracted from cryopreserved PBMCs. Longitudinal blood samples from CLL patients on ibrutinib monotherapy were analyzed using high-throughput TCR beta sequencing. The patients took part in an open-label, single-center phase 2 trial of ibrutinib monotherapy. The receptor comes from a human donor with chronic lymphocytic leukemia. This sample comprised PBMCs, obtained before ibrutinib treatment.

This receptor carries the CDR3 CASRLTGTSSYEQYF. The nucleotide sequence reads as follows: TGTGCCAGTAGACTCACCGGGACTAGCTCCTACGAGCAGTACTTC. Recombination connected TRBV19 to TRBJ2-7; 8 junctional bases match TRBD2. The junction shows trimming of 6 bases on V and 0 bases on J, and the gene matches do not reach 7 bases of it. The CDR3 starts with the cysteine, ends with the phenylalanine, and has 15 residues. The retained sequence is limited to the CDR3, 45 bases, with the frame set at the first base. The CDR1 and CDR2 encoded by the germline V gene (reference sequence) are LNHDA and SQIVND.